This T cell receptor beta chain was sequenced in a study of Graves' ophthalmopathy and Graves' hyperthyroidism. Clinical symptoms, serum thyroxine, TRAb, thyroid ultrasound and orbital computed tomography were relied on for diagnosis. RNA transcripts were the template, and TCR beta CDR3 regions were amplified from them. HTBI primers served in a first-round RT-PCR, which a second-round multiplex PCR followed. TCRdb redid the calling of the multiplex PCR reads with MiXCR, one entry per CDR3 protein. The sample contains approximately 210,000 distinct CDR3 sequences, around a fifth of which appear only once. Study results and limitations: Most clonotypes expanded in thyroid above 0.001 frequency were present in blood too.

This CDR3 has 13 amino acids. V dropped 2 bases and J dropped 3 bases, with 10 bases sitting between them. Germline-derived CDR1 and CDR2 are DFQATT and SNEGSKA (reference sequence). Concerning this clonotype: Its target is not known.

This receptor was identified in a woman between 45 and 65 years old with Graves' ophthalmopathy. The chain couples TRBV20-1 to TRBJ1-1; D might be TRBD1 (5 bases). The sample consisted of peripheral blood. CDR3 nucleotide sequence: TGCAGTGCTAGATGGGGCGCGGACACTGAAGCTTTCTTT. As protein: CSARWGADTEAFF.